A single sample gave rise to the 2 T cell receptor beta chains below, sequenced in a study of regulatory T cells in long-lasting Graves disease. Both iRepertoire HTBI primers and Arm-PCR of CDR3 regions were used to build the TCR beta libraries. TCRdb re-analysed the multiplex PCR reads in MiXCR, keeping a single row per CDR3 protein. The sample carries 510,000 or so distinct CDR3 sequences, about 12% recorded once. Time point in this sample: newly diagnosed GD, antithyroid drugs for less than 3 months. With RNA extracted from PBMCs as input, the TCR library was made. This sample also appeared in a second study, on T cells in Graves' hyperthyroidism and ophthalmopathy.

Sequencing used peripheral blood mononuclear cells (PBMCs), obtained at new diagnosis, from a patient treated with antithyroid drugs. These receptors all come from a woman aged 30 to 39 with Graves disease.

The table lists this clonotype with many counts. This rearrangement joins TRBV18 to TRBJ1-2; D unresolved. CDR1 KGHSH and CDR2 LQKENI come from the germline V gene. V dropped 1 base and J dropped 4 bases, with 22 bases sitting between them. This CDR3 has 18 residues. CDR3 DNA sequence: TGTGCCAGCTCACCACAAGGCGGCGGCTCCTCTCTGCCCTATGGCTACACCTTC. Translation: CASSPQGGGSSLPYGYTF.

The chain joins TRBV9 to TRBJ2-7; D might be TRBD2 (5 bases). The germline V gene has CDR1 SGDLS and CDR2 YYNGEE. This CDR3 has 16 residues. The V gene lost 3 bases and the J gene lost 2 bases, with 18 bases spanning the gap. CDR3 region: CASSAYTSTDPYEQYF. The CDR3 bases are TGTGCCAGCAGCGCATATACTAGTACGGATCCCTACGAGCAGTACTTC.